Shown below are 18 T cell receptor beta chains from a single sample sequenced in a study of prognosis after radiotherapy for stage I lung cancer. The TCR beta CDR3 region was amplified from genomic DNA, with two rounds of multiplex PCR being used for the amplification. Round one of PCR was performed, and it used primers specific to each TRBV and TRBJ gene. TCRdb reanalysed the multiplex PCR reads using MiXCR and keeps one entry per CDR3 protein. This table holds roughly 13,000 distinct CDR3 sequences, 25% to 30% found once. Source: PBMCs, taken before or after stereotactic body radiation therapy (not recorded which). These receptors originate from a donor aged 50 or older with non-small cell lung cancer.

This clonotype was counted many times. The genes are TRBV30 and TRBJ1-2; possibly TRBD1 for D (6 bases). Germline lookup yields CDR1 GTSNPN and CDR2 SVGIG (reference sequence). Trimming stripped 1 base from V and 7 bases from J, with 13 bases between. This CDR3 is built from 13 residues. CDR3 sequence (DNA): TGTGCCTGGAGTGGGGGCGGGGGCGGTGGCTACACCTTC. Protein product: CAWSGGGGGGYTF.

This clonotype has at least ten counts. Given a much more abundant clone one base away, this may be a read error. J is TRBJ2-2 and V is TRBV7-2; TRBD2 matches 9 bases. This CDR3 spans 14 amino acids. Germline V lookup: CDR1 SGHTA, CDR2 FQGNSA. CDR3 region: CVSSRAGGGGELFF. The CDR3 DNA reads TGTGTCAGCAGCCGAGCGGGAGGTGGGGGGGAGCTGTTTTTT.

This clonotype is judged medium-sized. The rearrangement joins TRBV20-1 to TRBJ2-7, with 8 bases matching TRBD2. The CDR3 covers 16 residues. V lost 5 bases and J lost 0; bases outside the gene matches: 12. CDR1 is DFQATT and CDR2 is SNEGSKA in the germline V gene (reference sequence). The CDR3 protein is CSASTSDLIFSYEQYF. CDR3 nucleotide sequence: TGCAGTGCTTCGACTAGCGACTTAATCTTCTCCTACGAGCAGTACTTC.

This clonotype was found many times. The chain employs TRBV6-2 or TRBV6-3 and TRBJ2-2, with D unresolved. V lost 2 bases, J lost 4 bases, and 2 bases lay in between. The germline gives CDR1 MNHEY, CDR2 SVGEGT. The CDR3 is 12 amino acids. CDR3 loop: CASSYLTGELFF. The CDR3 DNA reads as TGTGCCAGCAGTTACCTCACCGGGGAGCTGTTTTTT.

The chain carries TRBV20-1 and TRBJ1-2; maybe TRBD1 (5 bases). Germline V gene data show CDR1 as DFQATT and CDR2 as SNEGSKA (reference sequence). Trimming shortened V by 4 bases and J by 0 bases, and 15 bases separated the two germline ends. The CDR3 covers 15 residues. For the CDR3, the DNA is TGCAGTGCTACCCTTACTGGGACCCCTAACTATGGCTACACCTTC. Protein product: CSATLTGTPNYGYTF.

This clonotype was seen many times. The CDR3: CAWSKKAGTGNEQFF. Written as DNA, the CDR3 is TGTGCCTGGAGTAAAAAGGCGGGAACGGGCAATGAGCAGTTCTTC. The chain links TRBV30 to TRBJ2-1; a possible D gene is TRBD2 (6 bases). Germline V gene sequence: CDR1 GTSNPN, CDR2 SVGIG (reference sequence). The V end was cut by 2 bases, the J end by 6 bases, with 17 bases between. The CDR3 loop spans 15 amino acids.

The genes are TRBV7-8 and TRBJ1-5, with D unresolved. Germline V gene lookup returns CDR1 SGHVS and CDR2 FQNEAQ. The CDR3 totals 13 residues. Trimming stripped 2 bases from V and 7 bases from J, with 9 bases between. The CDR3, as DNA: TGTGCCAGCAGCTTACGCTCGTTCCAGCCCCAGCATTTT. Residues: CASSLRSFQPQHF.

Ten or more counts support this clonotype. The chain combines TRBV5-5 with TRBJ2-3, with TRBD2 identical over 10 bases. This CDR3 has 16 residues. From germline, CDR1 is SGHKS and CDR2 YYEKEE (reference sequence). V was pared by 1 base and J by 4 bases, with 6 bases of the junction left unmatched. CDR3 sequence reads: CASSLIPSGSADTQYF. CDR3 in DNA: TGTGCCAGCAGCTTGATCCCTAGCGGGAGTGCAGATACGCAGTATTTT.

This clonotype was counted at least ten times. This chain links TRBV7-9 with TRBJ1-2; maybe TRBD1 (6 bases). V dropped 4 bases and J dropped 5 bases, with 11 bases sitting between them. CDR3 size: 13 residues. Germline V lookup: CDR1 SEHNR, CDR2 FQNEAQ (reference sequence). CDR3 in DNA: TGTGCCAGCAGCTCAATTCAGGGGTATGGCTACACCTTC. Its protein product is CASSSIQGYGYTF.

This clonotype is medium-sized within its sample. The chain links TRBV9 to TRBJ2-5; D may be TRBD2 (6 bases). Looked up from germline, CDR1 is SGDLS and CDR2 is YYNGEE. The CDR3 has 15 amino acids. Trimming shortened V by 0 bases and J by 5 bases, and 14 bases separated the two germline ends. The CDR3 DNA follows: TGTGCCAGCAGCGTAGACCGGAGGGCCGGGGAGACCCAGTACTTC. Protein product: CASSVDRRAGETQYF.

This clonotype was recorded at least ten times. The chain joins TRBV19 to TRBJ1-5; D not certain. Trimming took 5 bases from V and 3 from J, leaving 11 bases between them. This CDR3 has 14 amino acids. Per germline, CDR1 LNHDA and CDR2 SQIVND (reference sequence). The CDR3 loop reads CASSVTGYNQPQHF. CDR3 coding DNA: TGTGCCAGTAGTGTTACGGGGTACAATCAGCCCCAGCATTTT.

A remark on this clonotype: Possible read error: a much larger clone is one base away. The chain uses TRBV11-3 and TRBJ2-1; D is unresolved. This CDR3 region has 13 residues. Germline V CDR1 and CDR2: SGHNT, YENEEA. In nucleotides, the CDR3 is TGTGCCAGCAGCCGACCCCGATGCAATGAGCAGCTCTTC. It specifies CASSRPRCNEQLF.

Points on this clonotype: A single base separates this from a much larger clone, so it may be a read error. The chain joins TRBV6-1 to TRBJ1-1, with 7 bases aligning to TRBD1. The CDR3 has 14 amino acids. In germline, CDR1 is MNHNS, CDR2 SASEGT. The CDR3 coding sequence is TGCCCCCATGCCGGGACAGCTCCGGACACTGAAGCTTTCTTT. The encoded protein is CPHAGTAPDTEAFF.

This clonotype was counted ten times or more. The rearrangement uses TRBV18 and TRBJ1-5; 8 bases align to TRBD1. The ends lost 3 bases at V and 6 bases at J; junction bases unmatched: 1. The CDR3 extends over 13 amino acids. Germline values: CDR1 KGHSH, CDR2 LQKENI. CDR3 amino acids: CASSPDRGQPQHF. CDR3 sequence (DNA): TGTGCCAGCTCACCCGACAGGGGTCAGCCCCAGCATTTT.

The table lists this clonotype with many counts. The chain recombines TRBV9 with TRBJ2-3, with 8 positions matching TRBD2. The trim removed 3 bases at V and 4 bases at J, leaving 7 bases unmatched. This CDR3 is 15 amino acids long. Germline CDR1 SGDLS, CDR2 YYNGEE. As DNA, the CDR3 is TGTGCCAGCAGCGCCCTGGGACTAGGGGCAGATACGCAGTATTTT. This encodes CASSALGLGADTQYF.

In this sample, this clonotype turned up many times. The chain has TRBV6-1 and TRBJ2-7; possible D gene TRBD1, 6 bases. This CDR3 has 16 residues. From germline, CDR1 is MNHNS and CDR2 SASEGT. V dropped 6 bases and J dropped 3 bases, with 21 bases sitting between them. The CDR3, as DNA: TGTGCCAGCAGGAAATACACAGGGACCCGCGACTACGAGCAGTACTTC. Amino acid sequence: CASRKYTGTRDYEQYF.

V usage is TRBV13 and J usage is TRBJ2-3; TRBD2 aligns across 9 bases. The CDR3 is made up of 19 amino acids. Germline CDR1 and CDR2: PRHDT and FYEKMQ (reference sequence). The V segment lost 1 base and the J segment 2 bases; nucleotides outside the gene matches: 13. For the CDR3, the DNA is TGTGCCAGCAGCTTAGTCCGACTAGCGGTAGATCCTAACACAGATACGCAGTATTTT. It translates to CASSLVRLAVDPNTDTQYF.

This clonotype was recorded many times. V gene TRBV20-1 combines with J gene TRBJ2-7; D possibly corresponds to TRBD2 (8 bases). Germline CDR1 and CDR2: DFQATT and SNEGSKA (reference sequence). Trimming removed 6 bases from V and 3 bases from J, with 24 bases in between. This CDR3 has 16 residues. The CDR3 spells CSAKGASGSVSYEQYF. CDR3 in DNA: TGCAGTGCCAAGGGGGCTAGCGGGTCTGTCAGCTACGAGCAGTACTTC.